This T cell receptor (beta chain) derives from a study of blood T cells in healthy people across ages. CDR3 length: 14 amino acids. V gave up 0 bases and J gave up 4 bases, with 9 bases separating them. Germline V gene data show CDR1 as LGHNA and CDR2 as YSLEER. Through a sample-barcoded 5' primer and a J-beta primer mix, a second PCR was run for roughly 7 to 11 cycles. TCRdb itself ran the 5' RACE reads through MiXCR, one entry per CDR3 protein. The data show some 1.5 million distinct CDR3 sequences, about 45% seen once. In its sample, this clonotype was seen a few times. The clonotype comes from a woman aged 18-29 years in good health. The rearrangement uses TRBV4-3 and TRBJ1-2; TRBD1 might be the D (5 bases). Source material: blood. CDR3 DNA: TGCGCCAGCAGCCAAGAGAGCAGGGCCTATGGCTACACCTTC. Protein sequence: CASSQESRAYGYTF.